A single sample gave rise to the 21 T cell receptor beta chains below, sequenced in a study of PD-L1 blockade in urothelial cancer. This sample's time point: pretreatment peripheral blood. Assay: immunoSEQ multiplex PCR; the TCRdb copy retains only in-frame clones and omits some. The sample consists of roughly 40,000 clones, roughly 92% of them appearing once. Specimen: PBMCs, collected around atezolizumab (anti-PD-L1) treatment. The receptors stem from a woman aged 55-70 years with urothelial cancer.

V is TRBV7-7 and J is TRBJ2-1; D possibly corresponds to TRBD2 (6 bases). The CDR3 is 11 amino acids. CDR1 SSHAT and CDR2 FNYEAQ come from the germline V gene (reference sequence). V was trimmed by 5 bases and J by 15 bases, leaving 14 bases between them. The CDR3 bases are TGTGCCAGCAGCGACGGGACTGCCCGGTTCTTC. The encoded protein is CASSDGTARFF.

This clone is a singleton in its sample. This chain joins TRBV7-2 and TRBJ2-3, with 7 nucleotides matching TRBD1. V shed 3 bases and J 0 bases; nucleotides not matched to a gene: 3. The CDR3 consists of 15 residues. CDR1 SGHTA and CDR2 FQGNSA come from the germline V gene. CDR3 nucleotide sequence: TGTGCCAGCAGCTTGGACAGGTCGAGCACAGATACGCAGTATTTT. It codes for CASSLDRSSTDTQYF.

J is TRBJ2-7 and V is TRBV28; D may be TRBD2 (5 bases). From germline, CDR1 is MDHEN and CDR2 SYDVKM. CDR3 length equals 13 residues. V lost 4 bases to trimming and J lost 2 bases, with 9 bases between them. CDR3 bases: TGTGCCAGCAGTTGGGCCGGGGCCTACGAGCAGTACTTC. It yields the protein CASSWAGAYEQYF.

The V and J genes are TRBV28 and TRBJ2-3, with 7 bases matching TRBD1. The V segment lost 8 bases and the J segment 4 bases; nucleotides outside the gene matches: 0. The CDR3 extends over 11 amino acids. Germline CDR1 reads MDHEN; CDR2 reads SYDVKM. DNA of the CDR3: TGTGCCAGCGGACAGGCAGATACGCAGTATTTT. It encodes CASGQADTQYF.

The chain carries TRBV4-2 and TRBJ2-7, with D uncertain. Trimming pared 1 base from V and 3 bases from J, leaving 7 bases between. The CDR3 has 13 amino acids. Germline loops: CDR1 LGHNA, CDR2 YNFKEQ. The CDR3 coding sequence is TGTGCCAGCAGCCAAGGTCAGAACTACGAGCAGTACTTC. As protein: CASSQGQNYEQYF.

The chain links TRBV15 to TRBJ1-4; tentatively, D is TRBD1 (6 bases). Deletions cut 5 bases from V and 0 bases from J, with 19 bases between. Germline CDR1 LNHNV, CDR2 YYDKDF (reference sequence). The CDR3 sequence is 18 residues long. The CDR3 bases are TGTGCCACCAGCGGCGACCTCGGACAGACAGCAACTAATGAAAAACTGTTTTTT. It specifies CATSGDLGQTATNEKLFF.

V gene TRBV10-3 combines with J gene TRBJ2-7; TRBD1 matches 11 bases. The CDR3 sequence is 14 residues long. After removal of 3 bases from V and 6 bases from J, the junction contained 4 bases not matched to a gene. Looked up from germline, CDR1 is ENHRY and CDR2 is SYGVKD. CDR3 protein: CAISDQGQGVEQYF. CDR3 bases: TGTGCCATCAGTGATCAGGGACAGGGGGTCGAGCAGTACTTC.

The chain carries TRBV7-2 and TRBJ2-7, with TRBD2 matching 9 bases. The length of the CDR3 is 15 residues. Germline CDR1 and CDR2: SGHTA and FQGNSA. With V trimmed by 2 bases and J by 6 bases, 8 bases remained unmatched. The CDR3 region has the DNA TGTGCCAGCAGCTTACTTATAGGAGCGGGAGGCGAGCAGTACTTC. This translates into CASSLLIGAGGEQYF.

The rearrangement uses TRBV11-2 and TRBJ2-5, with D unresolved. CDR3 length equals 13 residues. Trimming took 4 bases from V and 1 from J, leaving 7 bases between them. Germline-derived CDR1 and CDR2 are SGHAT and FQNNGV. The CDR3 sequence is CASSSSVQETQYF. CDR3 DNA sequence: TGTGCCAGCAGCTCTTCAGTCCAAGAGACCCAGTACTTC.

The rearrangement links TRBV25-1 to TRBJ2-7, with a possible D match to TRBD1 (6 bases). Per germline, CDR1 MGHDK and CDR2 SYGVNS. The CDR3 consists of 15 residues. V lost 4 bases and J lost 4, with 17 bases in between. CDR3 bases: TGTGCCAGCAGTGGCCTTACCCAGGGGACGTACGAGCAGTACTTC. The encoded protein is CASSGLTQGTYEQYF.

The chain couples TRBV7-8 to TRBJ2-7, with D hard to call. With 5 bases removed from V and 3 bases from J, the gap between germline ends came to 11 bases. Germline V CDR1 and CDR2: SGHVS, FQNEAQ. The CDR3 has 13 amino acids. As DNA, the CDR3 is TGTGCCAGCAGCCCTCTGACGGGCTACGAGCAGTACTTC. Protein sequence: CASSPLTGYEQYF.

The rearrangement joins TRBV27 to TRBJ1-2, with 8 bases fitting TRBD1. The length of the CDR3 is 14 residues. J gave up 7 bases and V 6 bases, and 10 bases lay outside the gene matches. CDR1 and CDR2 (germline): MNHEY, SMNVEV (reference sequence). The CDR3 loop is CASRELQGDRGYTF. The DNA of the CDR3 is TGTGCCAGCAGGGAACTACAGGGGGACCGTGGCTACACCTTC.

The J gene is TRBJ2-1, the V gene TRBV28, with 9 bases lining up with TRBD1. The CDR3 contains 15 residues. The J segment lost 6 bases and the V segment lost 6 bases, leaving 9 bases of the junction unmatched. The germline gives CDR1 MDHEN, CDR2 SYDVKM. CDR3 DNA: TGTGCCAGCAGACCAACCGACAGGGGGGCCAATGAGCAGTTCTTC. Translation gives CASRPTDRGANEQFF.

The CDR3 nucleotides read TGTGCCAGTAGTACCCAGCGGGAGAATTCCTACGAGCAGTACTTC. Its translation is CASSTQRENSYEQYF. The rearrangement joins TRBV19 to TRBJ2-7; TRBD2 matches 8 bases. Germline CDR1 and CDR2: LNHDA and SQIVND (reference sequence). Unmatched junction bases numbered 6, after V lost 4 bases and J lost 1 base. This CDR3 is 15 amino acids long.

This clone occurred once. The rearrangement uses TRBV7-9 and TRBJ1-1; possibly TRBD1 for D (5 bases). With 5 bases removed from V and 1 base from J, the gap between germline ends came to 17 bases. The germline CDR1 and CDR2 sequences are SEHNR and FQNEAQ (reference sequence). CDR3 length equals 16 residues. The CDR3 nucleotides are TGTGCCAGCAGCATTTATCAGGGACTGCCGAACACTGAAGCTTTCTTT. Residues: CASSIYQGLPNTEAFF. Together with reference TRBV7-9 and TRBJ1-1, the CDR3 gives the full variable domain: DTGVSQNPRHKITKRGQNVTFRCDPISEHNRLYWYRQTLGQGPEFLTYFQNEAQLEKSRLLSDRFSAERPKGSFSTLEIQRTEQGDSAMYLCASSIYQGLPNTEAFFGQGTRLTVV.

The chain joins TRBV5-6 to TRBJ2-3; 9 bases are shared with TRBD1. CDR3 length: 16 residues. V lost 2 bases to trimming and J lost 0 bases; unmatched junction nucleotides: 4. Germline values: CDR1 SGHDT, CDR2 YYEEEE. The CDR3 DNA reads TGTGCCAGCAGCTTCTACAGGGGGCGTAGCACAGATACGCAGTATTTT. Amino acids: CASSFYRGRSTDTQYF. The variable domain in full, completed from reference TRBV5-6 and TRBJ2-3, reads DAGVTQSPTHLIKTRGQQVTLRCSPKSGHDTVSWYQQALGQGPQFIFQYYEEEERQRGNFPDRFSGHQFPNYSSELNVNALLLGDSALYLCASSFYRGRSTDTQYFGPGTRLTVL.

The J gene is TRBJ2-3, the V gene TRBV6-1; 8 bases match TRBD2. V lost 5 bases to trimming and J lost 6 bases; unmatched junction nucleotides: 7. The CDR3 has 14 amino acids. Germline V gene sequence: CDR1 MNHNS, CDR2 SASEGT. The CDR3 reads CASSLPGLVDTQYF. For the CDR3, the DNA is TGTGCCAGCAGTTTACCGGGACTAGTCGATACGCAGTATTTT.

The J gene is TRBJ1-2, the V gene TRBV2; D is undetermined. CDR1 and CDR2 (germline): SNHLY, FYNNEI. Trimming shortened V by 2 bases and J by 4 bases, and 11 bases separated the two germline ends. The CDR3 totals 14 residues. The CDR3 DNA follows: TGTGCCAGCAGTGAACGTCCCGGGTCCTATGGCTACACCTTC. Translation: CASSERPGSYGYTF.

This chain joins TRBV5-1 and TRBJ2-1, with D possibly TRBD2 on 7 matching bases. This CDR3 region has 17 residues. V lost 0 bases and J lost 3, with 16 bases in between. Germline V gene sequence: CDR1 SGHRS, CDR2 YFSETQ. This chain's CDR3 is CASSLGSGGANYNEQFF. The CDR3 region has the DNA TGCGCCAGCAGCTTGGGGTCTGGGGGGGCGAACTACAATGAGCAGTTCTTC.

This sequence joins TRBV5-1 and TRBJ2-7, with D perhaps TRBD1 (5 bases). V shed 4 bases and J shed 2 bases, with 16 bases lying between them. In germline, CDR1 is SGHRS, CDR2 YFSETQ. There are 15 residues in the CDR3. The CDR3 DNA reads TGCGCCAGCAGCAGTTCAGGGTCCCCACCCTACGAGCAGTACTTC. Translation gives CASSSSGSPPYEQYF.

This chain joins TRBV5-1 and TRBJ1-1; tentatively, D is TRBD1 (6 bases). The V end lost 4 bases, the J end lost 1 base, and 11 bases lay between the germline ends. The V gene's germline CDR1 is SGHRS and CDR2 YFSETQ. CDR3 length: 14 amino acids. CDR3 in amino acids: CASSPLQGNTEAFF. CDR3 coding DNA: TGCGCCAGCAGCCCTTTACAGGGGAACACTGAAGCTTTCTTT.